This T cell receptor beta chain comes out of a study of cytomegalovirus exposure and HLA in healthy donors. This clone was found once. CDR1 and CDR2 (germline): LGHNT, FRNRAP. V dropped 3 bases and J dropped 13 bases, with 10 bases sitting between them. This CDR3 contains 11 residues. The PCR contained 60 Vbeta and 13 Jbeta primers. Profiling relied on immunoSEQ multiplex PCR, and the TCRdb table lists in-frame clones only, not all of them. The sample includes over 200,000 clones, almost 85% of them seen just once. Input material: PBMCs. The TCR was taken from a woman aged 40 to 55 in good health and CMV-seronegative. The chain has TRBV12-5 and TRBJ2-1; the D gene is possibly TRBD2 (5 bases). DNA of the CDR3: TGTGCTAGTGGTTTTCGGACTTTCCAGTTCTTC. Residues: CASGFRTFQFF.